A selection of T cell receptor beta chains follows, all from one sample in a study of T-cell memory formation after mild COVID-19. Each CDR3 protein gets one entry after TCRdb re-called the 5' RACE reads with MiXCR. Of around 530,000 distinct CDR3 sequences listed, roughly 21% are singletons. The sample was PBMCs or a T cell subset sorted from them (not recorded which). Receptors were obtained from an adult woman who had mild COVID-19 (a few samples of this study predate the infection). Cell type and time point are not known. Both conserved end residues are part of each CDR3. The D gene is left open where the match is weak. A clone size is listed for some rows: how often the clone was seen (once, few, many), or a class if it is expanded.

TRBJ1-1	TRBV3-1	few	.	TGTGCCAGCAGCCTATGGGGCCCTTCGAGGAACACTGAAGCTTTCTTT	CASSLWGPSRNTEAFF
TRBJ2-1	TRBV15	.	.	TGTGCCACCAGCAGAGATCCCTTAGGGGGGGCGCGGGGTGAGCAGTTCTTC	CATSRDPLGGARGEQFF
TRBJ2-3	TRBV7-2	.	TRBD2	TGTGCCAGCAGGTTAGCGGGAGGGCCAGATACGCAGTATTTT	CASRLAGGPDTQYF
TRBJ2-5	TRBV20-1	many	TRBD2	TGCAGTGCTAGAGATTTTCGACTAGCGGGAGAGTGGACCCAGTACTTC	CSARDFRLAGEWTQYF
TRBJ1-3	TRBV5-1	.	TRBD1	TGCGCCAGCAGCCCCGGGACAGGGGGCCTCTCTGGAAACACCATATATTTT	CASSPGTGGLSGNTIYF
TRBJ1-2	TRBV5-6	.	TRBD1	TGTGCCAGCAGCTTTGCAGGGGGATATGGCTACACCTTC	CASSFAGGYGYTF
TRBJ1-1	TRBV20-1	once	.	TGCAGTGCTAGAGATCGGGCAGCCCCGTCGAACACTGAAGCTTTCTTT	CSARDRAAPSNTEAFF
TRBJ2-7	TRBV12-3/TRBV12-4	few	.	TGTGCCAGCAGTTTGGGAGTGGGGGCCGAGCAGTACTTC	CASSLGVGAEQYF
TRBJ2-5	TRBV12-3/TRBV12-4	.	TRBD1	TGTGCCAGCAGTACAGGGGGCGCAGAGGAGACCCAGTACTTC	CASSTGGAEETQYF
TRBJ1-1	TRBV6-1	.	.	TGTGCCAGCAGTGCCGAGTCCCAACTAGGTTACACTGAAGCTTTCTTT	CASSAESQLGYTEAFF
TRBJ2-5	TRBV5-1	few	TRBD2	TGCGCCAGCAGCTTGGCTGGTAGCGGGGGGGATCAAGAGACCCAGTACTTC	CASSLAGSGGDQETQYF
TRBJ2-5	TRBV24-1	once	TRBD2	TGTGCCACCAGTGATCCACGGGAGGTGGAGACCCAGTACTTC	CATSDPREVETQYF
TRBJ2-1	TRBV4-3	.	TRBD2	TGCGCCAGCAGAATACTAGCGGGAGGGCATAATGAGCAGTTCTTC	CASRILAGGHNEQFF
TRBJ2-1	TRBV12-3/TRBV12-4	.	TRBD2	TGTGCCAGCAGTCGGTCGGGGGGGCCGGGCAATGAGCAGTTCTTC	CASSRSGGPGNEQFF
TRBJ2-3	TRBV20-1	few	.	TGCAGTGCTACAACAGATGTCGCGTGGGTTAGCACAGATACGCAGTATTTT	CSATTDVAWVSTDTQYF
TRBJ2-2	TRBV5-4	few	.	TGTGCCAGCAGCTTGCCCGCGGGACGGAACACCGGGGAGCTGTTTTTT	CASSLPAGRNTGELFF
TRBJ2-7	TRBV29-1	few	.	TGCAGCGTTGCTGGGAGCTCCTACGAGCAGTACTTC	CSVAGSSYEQYF
TRBJ2-1	TRBV9	.	TRBD2	TGTGCCAGCAGCTACCGTAGCGGGGGCTCCTACAATGAGCAGTTCTTC	CASSYRSGGSYNEQFF
TRBJ2-3	TRBV12-3/TRBV12-4	few	.	TGTGCCAGCAGTCGGACGGGTACGCAGTATTTT	CASSRTGTQYF
TRBJ1-1	TRBV7-9	few	TRBD1	TGTGCCAGCAGCTTCTATTCAGGGGGTGAAAACACTGAAGCTTTCTTT	CASSFYSGGENTEAFF
TRBJ2-2	TRBV7-3	.	TRBD2	TGTGCCAGCAGCTTAACGGGGGGGACTACCACCGGGGAGCTGTTTTTT	CASSLTGGTTTGELFF
TRBJ2-1	TRBV11-2	.	TRBD2	TGTGCCAGCAGCTCCGGACTAGCGGGGGAAAACTACAATGAGCAGTTCTTC	CASSSGLAGENYNEQFF
TRBJ1-2	TRBV5-1	.	.	TGCGCCAGCAGCTTGGAAGGGGGACTCAGCTATGGCTACACCTTC	CASSLEGGLSYGYTF
TRBJ2-1	TRBV20-1	.	.	TGCAGTGCTAGATCCGGGGGCTGGAATGAGCAGTTCTTC	CSARSGGWNEQFF
TRBJ2-5	TRBV20-1	few	TRBD1	TGCAGTGCTAGTCTCGGACAGGGCGACAGGACCCAGTACTTC	CSASLGQGDRTQYF
TRBJ1-1	TRBV14	.	.	TGTGCCAGCAGCCAAGATCTCAGGGTGGGCACTGAAGCTTTCTTT	CASSQDLRVGTEAFF
TRBJ1-5	TRBV12-3/TRBV12-4	.	TRBD1	TGTGCCAGCAGTTTCTCCGACAGGGCACAGCCCCAGCATTTT	CASSFSDRAQPQHF
TRBJ2-7	TRBV20-1	few	.	TGCAGTGCTAGAGATGGTCTAGCCCGCCCCTACGAGCAGTACTTC	CSARDGLARPYEQYF
TRBJ2-7	TRBV7-2	few	.	TGTGCCAGCAGCTTAGGTCCGGAGGACTCCTACGAGCAGTACTTC	CASSLGPEDSYEQYF
TRBJ2-1	TRBV2	.	TRBD2	TGTGCCAGCGGACTAGCGGGAGGGAATGAGCAGTTCTTC	CASGLAGGNEQFF